This T cell receptor beta chain was profiled in a study of monozygotic twins with cystic fibrosis. Study details: With roughly 16 PCR cycles, barcoded libraries came from about 3 micrograms of fragmented DNA.

Only in-frame clones appear in the TCRdb table, and some are missing; sequencing was by immunoSEQ multiplex PCR. The table lists over 25,000 clones, 92% of them singletons. This clone was seen just once. Its antigen is still unknown. This CDR3 is built from 15 residues. CDR1 is SGHRS and CDR2 is YFSETQ in the germline V gene. V lost 4 bases to trimming and J lost 4 bases; unmatched junction nucleotides: 4. Study-wide results and caveats: Age, concordance and disease severity did not associate with shared CDR3 numbers. Low clonality (median roughly 0.0087) suggested a mostly naive repertoire. Co-twins had the most similar V usage for 13 of 16 pairs, J for 8.

The chain has TRBV5-1 and TRBJ1-6, with 8 bases aligning to TRBD1. The receptor was derived from a girl aged 2 to 10 with cystic fibrosis. Source material: blood. The CDR3, as DNA: TGCGCCAGCAGCCCAACAGGGGGATATAATTCACCCCTCCACTTT. Translating it yields CASSPTGGYNSPLHF.